This TCR beta chain was profiled in a study of blood T cell repertoires in COVID-19. Sequencing was performed with immunoSEQ multiplex PCR; in TCRdb, only in-frame clones are kept and a portion is missing. In the table there are roughly 140,000 clones, 79% of which are singletons. CDR1 is SGHDT, CDR2 YYEEEE, per germline. The CDR3 extends over 15 amino acids. V was trimmed by 6 bases and J by 2 bases, leaving 15 bases between them. The V and J genes are TRBV5-6 and TRBJ1-3; possibly TRBD1 for D (6 bases). The clonotype comes from a man over 45 with active or convalescent COVID-19. Sequenced material: peripheral blood. The CDR3 loop reads CASTRGGGAGNTIYF. CDR3 coding DNA: TGTGCCAGCACCCGGGGAGGGGGAGCTGGAAACACCATATATTTT.